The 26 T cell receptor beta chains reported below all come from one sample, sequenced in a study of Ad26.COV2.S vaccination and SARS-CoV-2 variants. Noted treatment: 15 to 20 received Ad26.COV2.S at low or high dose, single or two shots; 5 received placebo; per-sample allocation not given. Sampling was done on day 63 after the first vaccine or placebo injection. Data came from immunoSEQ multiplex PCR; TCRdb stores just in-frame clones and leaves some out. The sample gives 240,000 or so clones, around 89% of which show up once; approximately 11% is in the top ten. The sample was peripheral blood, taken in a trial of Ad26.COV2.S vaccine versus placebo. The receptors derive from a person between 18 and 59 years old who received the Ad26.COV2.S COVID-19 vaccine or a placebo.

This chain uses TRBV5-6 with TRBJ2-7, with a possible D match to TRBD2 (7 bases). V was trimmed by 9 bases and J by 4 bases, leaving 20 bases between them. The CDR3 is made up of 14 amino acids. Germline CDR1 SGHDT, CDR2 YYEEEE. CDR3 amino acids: CATSQIRGAYEQYF. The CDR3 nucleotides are TGTGCCACTTCCCAAATCCGGGGGGCTTACGAGCAGTACTTC.

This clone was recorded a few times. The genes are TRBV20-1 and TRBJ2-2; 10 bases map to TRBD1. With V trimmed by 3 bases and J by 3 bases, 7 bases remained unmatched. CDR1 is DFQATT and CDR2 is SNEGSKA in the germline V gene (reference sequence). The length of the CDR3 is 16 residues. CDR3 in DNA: TGCAGTGCTAGTGACCCGACAGGGGGCGACACCGGGGAGCTGTTTTTT. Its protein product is CSASDPTGGDTGELFF.

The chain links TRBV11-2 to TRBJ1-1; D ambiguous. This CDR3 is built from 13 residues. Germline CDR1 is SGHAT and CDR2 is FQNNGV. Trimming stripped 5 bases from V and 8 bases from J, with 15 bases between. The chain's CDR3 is CASSKRAQSEAFF. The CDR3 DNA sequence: TGTGCCAGCAGCAAAAGGGCCCAGTCCGAAGCTTTCTTT.

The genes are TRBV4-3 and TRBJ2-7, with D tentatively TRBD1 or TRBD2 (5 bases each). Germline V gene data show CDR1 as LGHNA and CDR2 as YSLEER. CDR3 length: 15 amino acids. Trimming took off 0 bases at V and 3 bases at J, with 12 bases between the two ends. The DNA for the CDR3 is TGCGCCAGCAGCCAAGATCAGGGACGGTTCTACGAGCAGTACTTC. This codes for CASSQDQGRFYEQYF.

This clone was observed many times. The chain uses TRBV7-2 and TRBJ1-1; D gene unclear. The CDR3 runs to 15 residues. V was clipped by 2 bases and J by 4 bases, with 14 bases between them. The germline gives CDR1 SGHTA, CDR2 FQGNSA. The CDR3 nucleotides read TGTGCCAGCAGCTTATTGAGCGGGGTGGGCACTGAAGCTTTCTTT. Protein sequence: CASSLLSGVGTEAFF. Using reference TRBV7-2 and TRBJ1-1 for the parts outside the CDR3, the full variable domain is GAGVSQSPSNKVTEKGKDVELRCDPISGHTALYWYRQSLGQGLEFLIYFQGNSAPDKSGLPSDRFSAERTGGSVSTLTIQRTQQEDSAVYLCASSLLSGVGTEAFFGQGTRLTVV.

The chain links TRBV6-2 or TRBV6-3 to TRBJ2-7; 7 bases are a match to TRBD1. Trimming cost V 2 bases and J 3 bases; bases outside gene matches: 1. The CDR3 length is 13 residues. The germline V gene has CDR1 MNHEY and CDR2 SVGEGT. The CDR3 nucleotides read TGTGCCAGCAGTTACAACAGGGGCTACGAGCAGTACTTC. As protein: CASSYNRGYEQYF.

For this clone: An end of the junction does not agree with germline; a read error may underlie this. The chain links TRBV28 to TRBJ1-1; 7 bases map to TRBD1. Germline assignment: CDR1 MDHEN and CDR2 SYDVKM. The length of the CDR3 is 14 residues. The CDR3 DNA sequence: TGTGCCAGTAGTTTCCTCACAGGGGCCACTGAAGCTTTCTTT. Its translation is CASSFLTGATEAFF.

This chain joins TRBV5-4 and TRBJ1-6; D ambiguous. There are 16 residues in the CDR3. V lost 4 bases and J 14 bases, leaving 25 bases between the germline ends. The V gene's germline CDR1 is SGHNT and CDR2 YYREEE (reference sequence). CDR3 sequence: CASSPDPGGLALSLHF. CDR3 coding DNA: TGTGCCAGCAGCCCAGACCCAGGTGGGTTGGCGTTATCCCTCCACTTT. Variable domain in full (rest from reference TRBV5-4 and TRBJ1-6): ETGVTQSPTHLIKTRGQQVTLRCSSQSGHNTVSWYQQALGQGPQFIFQYYREEENGRGNFPPRFSGLQFPNYSSELNVNALELDDSALYLCASSPDPGGLALSLHFGNGTRLTVT.

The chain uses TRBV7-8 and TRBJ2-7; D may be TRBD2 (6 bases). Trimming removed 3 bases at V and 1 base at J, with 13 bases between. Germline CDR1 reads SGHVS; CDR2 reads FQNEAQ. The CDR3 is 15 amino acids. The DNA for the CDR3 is TGTGCCAGCAGCTTCTCTCTAGCGCCTTCCTACGAGCAGTACTTC. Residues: CASSFSLAPSYEQYF.

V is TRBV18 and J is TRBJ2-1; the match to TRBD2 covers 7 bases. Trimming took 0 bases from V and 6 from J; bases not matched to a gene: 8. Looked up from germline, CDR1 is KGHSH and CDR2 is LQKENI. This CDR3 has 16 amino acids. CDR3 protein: CASSPPTAGARNEQFF. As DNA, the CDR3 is TGTGCCAGCTCACCACCTACTGCGGGAGCTCGCAATGAGCAGTTCTTC. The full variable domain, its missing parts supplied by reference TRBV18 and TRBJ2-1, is NAGVMQNPRHLVRRRGQEARLRCSPMKGHSHVYWYRQLPEEGLKFMVYLQKENIIDESGMPKERFSAEFPKEGPSILRIQQVVRGDSAAYFCASSPPTAGARNEQFFGPGTRLTVL.

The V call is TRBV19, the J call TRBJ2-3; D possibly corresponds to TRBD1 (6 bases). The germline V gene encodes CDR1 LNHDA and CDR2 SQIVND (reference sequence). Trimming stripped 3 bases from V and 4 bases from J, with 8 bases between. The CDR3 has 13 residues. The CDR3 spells CASSIPGADTQYF. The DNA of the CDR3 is TGTGCCAGTAGTATCCCAGGGGCAGATACGCAGTATTTT.

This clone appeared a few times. CDR3 bases: TGTGCCAGTACCTACAGCGTGGAGGCCTATGGCTACACCTTC. This sequence encodes CASTYSVEAYGYTF. The J gene is TRBJ1-2, the V gene TRBV2; D remains ambiguous. The CDR3 runs 14 residues. The V end lost 9 bases, the J end lost 4 bases, and 18 bases lay between the germline ends. CDR1 and CDR2 from the germline V gene are SNHLY and FYNNEI.

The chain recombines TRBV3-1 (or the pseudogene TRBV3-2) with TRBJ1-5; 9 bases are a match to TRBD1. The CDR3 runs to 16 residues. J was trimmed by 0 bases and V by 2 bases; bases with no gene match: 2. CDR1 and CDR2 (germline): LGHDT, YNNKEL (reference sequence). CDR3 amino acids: CASSQQDRGSNQPQHF. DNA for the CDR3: TGTGCCAGCAGCCAACAGGACAGGGGTAGCAATCAGCCCCAGCATTTT.

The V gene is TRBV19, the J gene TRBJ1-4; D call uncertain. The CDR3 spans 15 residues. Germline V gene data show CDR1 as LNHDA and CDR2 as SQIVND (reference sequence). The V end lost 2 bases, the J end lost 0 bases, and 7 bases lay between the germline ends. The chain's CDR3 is CASSIRRATNEKLFF. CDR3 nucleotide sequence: TGTGCCAGTAGTATAAGGCGTGCAACTAATGAAAAACTGTTTTTT.

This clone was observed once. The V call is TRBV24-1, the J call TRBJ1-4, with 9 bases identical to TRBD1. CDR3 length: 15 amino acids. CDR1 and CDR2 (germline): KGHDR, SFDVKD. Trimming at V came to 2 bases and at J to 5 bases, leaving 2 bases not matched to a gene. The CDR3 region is CATSDSGTGNEKLFF. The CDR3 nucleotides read TGTGCCACCAGTGATTCCGGGACAGGGAATGAAAAACTGTTTTTT.

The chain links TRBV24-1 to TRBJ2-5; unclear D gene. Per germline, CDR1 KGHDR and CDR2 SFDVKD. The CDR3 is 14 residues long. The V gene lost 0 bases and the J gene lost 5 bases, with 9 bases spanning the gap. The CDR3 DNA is TGTGCCACCAGTGATTTGGGATCTCCGGAGACCCAGTACTTC. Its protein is CATSDLGSPETQYF.

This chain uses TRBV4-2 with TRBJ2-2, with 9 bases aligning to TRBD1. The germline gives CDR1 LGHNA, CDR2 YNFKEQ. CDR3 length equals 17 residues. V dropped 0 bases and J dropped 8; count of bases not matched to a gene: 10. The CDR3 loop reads CASSQESGTGYSGELFF. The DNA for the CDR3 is TGTGCCAGCAGCCAAGAATCAGGGACAGGGTACTCTGGGGAGCTGTTTTTT.

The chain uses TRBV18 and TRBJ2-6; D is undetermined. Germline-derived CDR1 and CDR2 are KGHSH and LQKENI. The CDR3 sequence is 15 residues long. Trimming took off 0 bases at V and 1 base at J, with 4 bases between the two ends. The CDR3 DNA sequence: TGTGCCAGCTCACCACCGGGGTCTGGGGCCAACGTCCTGACTTTC. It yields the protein CASSPPGSGANVLTF.

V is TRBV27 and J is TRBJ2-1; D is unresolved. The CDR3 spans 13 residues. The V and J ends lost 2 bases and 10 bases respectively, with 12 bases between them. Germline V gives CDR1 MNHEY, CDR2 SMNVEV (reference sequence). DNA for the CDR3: TGTGCCAGCAGTTTACCCCAGAATCGGGAGCAGTTCTTC. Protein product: CASSLPQNREQFF.

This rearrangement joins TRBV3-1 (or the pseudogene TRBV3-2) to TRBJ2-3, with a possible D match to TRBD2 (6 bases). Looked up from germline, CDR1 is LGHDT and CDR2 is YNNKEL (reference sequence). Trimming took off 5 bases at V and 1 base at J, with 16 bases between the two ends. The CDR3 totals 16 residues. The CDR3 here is CASSSILGGGTDTQYF. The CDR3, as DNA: TGTGCCAGCAGCTCGATCCTGGGGGGAGGCACAGATACGCAGTATTTT.

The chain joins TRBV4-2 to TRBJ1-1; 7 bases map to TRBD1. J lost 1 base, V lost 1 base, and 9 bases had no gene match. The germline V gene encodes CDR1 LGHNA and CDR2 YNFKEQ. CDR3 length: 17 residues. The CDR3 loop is CASSQVLGTDRNTEAFF. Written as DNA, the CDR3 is TGTGCCAGCAGCCAAGTGCTGGGGACAGACAGGAACACTGAAGCTTTCTTT.

CDR3 sequence: CASSFRLPPLHF. The CDR3, as DNA: TGTGCCAGCAGTTTCAGGCTTCCACCCCTCCACTTT. The chain employs TRBV28 and TRBJ1-6, with D uncertain. This CDR3 has 12 residues. Germline values: CDR1 MDHEN, CDR2 SYDVKM. Trimming took off 3 bases at V and 11 bases at J, with 8 bases between the two ends.

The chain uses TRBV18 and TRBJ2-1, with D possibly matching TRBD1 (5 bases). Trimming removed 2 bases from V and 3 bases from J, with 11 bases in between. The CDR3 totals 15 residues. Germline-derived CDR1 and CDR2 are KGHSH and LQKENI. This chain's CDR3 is CASSPAKGRYNEQFF. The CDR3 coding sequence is TGTGCCAGCTCACCAGCAAAGGGGCGCTACAATGAGCAGTTCTTC.

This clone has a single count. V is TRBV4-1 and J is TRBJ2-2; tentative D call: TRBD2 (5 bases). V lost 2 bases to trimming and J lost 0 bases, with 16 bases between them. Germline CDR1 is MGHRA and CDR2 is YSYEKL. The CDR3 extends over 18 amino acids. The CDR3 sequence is CASSQLTGKKTNTGELFF. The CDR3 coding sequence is TGCGCCAGCAGCCAACTAACCGGGAAAAAGACGAACACCGGGGAGCTGTTTTTT.

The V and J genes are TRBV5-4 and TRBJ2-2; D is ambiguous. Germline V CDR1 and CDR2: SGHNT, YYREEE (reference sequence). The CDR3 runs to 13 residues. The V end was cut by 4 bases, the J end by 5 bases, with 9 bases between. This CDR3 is CASSITRTGELFF. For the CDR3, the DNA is TGTGCCAGCAGCATTACCCGGACCGGGGAGCTGTTTTTT. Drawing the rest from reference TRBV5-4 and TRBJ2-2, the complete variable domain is ETGVTQSPTHLIKTRGQQVTLRCSSQSGHNTVSWYQQALGQGPQFIFQYYREEENGRGNFPPRFSGLQFPNYSSELNVNALELDDSALYLCASSITRTGELFFGEGSRLTVL.

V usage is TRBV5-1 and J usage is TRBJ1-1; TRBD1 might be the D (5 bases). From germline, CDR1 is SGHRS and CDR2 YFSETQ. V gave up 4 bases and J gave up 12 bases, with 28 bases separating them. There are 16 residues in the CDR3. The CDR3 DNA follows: TGCGCCAGCAGCCCACGGAGGGTCGGGGACGCCAACGGTTCTTTCTTT. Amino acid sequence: CASSPRRVGDANGSFF. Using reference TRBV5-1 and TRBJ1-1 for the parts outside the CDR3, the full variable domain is KAGVTQTPRYLIKTRGQQVTLSCSPISGHRSVSWYQQTPGQGLQFLFEYFSETQRNKGNFPGRFSGRQFSNSRSEMNVSTLELGDSALYLCASSPRRVGDANGSFFGQGTRLTVV.